A few counts support the clone carrying this T cell receptor beta chain. Its target is unknown. Germline values: CDR1 SGHTA, CDR2 FQGNSA. The ends were cut back, 1 base at V and 4 bases at J, with 7 bases in the middle. The CDR3 covers 13 residues. TCRdb reprocessed the reads with MiXCR, giving one entry per CDR3 protein. The sample comprises around 540,000 distinct CDR3 sequences, 33% of which are singletons, and roughly 15% rests with the top ten. This record belongs to a study of T cell repertoires in cytomegalovirus infection. Study at large: Public TCR beta signatures provided an indication of both CMV infection and a matching HLA type. Study-wide findings and caveats: In two of eight donors, the top clonotype was HLA-C-restricted CMV-specific. CMV carriers with the relevant HLA were identified by cumulative public TCR beta family frequency.

The sample here was cultured PBMCs, taken from culture after CMV antigen stimulation. The clonotype comes from a human donor in good health (CMV status not recorded). Some clones in this sample may be carry-over from other donors' samples. The V call is TRBV7-2, the J call TRBJ2-5; no clear D gene. The CDR3 loop is CASSLGTPETQYF. The CDR3 DNA follows: TGTGCCAGCAGCTTAGGCACCCCAGAGACCCAGTACTTC.